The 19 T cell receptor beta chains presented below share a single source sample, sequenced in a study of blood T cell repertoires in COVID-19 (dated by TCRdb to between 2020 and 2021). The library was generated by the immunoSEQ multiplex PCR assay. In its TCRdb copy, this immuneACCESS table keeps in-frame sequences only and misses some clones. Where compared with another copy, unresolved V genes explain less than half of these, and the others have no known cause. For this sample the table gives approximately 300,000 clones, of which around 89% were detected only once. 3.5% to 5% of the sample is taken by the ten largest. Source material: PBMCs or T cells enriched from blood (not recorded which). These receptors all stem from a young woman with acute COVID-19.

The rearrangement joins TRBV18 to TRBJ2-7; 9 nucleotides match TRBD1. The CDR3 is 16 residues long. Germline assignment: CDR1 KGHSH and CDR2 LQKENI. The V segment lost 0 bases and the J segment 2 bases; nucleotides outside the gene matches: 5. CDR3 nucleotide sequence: TGTGCCAGCTCACCACCGGGACAGGGAAAGGCCTACGAGCAGTACTTC. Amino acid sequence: CASSPPGQGKAYEQYF.

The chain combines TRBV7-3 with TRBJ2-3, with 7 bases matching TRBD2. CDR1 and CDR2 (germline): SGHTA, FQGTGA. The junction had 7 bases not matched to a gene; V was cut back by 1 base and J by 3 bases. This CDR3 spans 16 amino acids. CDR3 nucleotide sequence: TGTGCCAGCAGCTTAAGTGGCCTAGCGGTAACAGATACGCAGTATTTT. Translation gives CASSLSGLAVTDTQYF.

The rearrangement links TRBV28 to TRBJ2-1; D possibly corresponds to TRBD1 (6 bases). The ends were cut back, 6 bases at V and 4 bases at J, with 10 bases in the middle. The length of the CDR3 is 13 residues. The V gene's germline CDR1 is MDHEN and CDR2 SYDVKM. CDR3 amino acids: CASRATGYNEQFF. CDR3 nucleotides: TGTGCCAGCAGGGCCACAGGGTACAATGAGCAGTTCTTC.

The CDR3 DNA is TGTGCCAGCAGTAGTATGGTTTGGAGAGAGACCCAGTACTTC. Its protein product is CASSSMVWRETQYF. The V gene is TRBV25-1, the J gene TRBJ2-5, with D hard to call. There are 14 residues in the CDR3. V shed 5 bases and J shed 4 bases, with 14 bases lying between them. Germline values: CDR1 MGHDK, CDR2 SYGVNS.

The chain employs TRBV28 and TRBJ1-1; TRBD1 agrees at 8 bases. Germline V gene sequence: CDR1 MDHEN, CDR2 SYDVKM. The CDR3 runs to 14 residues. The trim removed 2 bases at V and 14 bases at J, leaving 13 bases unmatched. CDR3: CASSLIGVWTGPFF. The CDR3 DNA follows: TGTGCCAGCAGTTTAATAGGCGTTTGGACAGGGCCATTCTTT.

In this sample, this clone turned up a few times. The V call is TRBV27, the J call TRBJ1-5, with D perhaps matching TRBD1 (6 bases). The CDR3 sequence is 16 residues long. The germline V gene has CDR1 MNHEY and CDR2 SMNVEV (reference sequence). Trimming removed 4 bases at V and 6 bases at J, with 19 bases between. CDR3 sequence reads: CASSSDSRGRSQPQHF. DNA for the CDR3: TGTGCCAGCAGTTCTGATTCCAGGGGCAGGAGTCAGCCCCAGCATTTT.

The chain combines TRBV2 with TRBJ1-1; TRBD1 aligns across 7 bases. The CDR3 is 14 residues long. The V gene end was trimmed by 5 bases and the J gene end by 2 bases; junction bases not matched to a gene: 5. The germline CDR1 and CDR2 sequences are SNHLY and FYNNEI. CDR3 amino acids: CASSRQGDNTEAFF. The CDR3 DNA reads TGTGCCAGCAGTAGGCAGGGGGACAACACTGAAGCTTTCTTT. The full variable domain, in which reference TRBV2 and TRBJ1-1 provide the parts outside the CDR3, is EPEVTQTPSHQVTQMGQEVILRCVPISNHLYFYWYRQILGQKVEFLVSFYNNEISEKSEIFDDQFSVERPDGSNFTLKIRSTKLEDSAMYFCASSRQGDNTEAFFGQGTRLTVV.

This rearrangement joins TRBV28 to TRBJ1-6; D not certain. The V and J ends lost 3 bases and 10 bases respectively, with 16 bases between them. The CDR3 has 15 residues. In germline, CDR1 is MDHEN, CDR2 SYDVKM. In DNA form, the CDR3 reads TGTGCCAGCAGTTTCTCCGGGAAGGGCACATCACCCCTCCACTTT. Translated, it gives CASSFSGKGTSPLHF.

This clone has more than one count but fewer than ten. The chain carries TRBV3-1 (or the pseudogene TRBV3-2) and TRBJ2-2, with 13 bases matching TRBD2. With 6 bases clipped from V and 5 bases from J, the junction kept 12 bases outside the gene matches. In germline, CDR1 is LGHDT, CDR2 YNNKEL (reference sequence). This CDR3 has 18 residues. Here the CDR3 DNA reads TGTGCCAGCAGGCATCTCGGACTAGCGGGAGTTTTAACCGGGGAGCTGTTTTTT. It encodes CASRHLGLAGVLTGELFF.

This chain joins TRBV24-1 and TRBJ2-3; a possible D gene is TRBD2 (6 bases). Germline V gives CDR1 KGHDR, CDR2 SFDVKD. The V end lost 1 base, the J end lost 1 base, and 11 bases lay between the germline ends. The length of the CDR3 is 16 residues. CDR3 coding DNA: TGTGCCACCAGTGATTTTACCGGGGGACGCACAGATACGCAGTATTTT. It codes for CATSDFTGGRTDTQYF.

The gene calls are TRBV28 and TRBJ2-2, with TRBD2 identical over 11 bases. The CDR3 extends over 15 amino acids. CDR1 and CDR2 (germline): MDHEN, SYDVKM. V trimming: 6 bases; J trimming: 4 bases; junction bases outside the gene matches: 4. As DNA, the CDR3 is TGTGCCAGCAGCTTAGCGGGAGGGCCCACCGGGGAGCTGTTTTTT. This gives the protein CASSLAGGPTGELFF.

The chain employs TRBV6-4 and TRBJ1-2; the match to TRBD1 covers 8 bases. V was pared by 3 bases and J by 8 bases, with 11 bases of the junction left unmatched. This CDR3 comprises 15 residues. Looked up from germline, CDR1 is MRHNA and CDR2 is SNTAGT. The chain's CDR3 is CASSEDGDRRRGYTF. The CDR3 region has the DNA TGTGCCAGCAGTGAGGATGGGGACAGGCGAAGGGGCTACACCTTC.

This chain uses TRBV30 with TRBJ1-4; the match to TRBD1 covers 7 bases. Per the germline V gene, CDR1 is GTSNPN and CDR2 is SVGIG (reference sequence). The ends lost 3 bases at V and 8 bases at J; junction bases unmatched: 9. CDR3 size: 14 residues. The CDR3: CAWSYIGTDEKLFF. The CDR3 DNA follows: TGTGCCTGGAGCTATATCGGGACAGACGAAAAACTGTTTTTT.

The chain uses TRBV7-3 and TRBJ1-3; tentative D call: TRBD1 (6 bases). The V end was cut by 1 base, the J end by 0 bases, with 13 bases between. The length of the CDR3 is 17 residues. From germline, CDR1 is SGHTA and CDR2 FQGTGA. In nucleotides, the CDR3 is TGTGCCAGCAGCTTAAGCCGGGACATAAGCTCTGGAAACACCATATATTTT. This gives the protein CASSLSRDISSGNTIYF.

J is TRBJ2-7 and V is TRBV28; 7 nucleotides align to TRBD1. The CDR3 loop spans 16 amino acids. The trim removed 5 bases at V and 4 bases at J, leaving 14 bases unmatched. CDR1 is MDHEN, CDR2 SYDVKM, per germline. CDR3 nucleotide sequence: TGTGCCAGCAGTCCGGTCGGCCGGGACAGACCATACGAGCAGTACTTC. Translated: CASSPVGRDRPYEQYF. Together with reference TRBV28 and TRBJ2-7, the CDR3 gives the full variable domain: DVKVTQSSRYLVKRTGEKVFLECVQDMDHENMFWYRQDPGLGLRLIYFSYDVKMKEKGDIPEGYSVSREKKERFSLILESASTNQTSMYLCASSPVGRDRPYEQYFGPGTRLTVT.

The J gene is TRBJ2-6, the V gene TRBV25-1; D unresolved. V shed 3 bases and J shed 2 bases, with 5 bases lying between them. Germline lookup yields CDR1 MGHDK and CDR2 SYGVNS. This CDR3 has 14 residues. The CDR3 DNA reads TGTGCCAGCAGTGATCAGGCTGGGGCCAACGTCCTGACTTTC. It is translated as CASSDQAGANVLTF.

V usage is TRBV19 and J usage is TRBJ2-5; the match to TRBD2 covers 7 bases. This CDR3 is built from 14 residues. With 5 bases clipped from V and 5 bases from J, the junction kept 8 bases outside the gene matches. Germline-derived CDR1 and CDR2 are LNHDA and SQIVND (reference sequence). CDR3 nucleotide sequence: TGTGCCAGTAGTGGAACTAGCGTGAAGGAGACCCAGTACTTC. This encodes CASSGTSVKETQYF.

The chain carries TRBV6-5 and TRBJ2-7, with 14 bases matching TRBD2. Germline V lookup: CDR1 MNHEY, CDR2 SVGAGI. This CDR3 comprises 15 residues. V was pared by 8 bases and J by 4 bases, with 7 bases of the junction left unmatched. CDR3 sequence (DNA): TGTGCCAGCCAATATGGGACTAGCGGGAGTTACGAGCAGTACTTC. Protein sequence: CASQYGTSGSYEQYF.

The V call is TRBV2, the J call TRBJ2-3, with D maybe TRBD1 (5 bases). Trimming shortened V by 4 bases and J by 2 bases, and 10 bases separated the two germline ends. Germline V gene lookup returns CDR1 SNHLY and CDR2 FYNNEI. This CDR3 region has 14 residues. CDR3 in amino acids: CASSGQPFTDTQYF. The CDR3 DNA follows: TGTGCCAGCAGTGGACAGCCCTTCACAGATACGCAGTATTTT.